The 29 T cell receptor beta chains below come from one sample, sequenced in a study of shared clonotypes between healthy human individuals. Sequencing was performed with immunoSEQ multiplex PCR; in TCRdb, only in-frame clones are kept and a portion is missing. Of a few hundred thousand clones in the sample, 73% are singletons; the top ten hold around 9.3%. The sequencing input was memory CD4+ T cells sorted from blood. Subset indicated: CD45RA-negative fraction. These receptors all come from a man aged 25-45 years in good health.

This chain links TRBV7-2 with TRBJ2-2; 14 bases align to TRBD2. The V gene's germline CDR1 is SGHTA and CDR2 FQGNSA. V was clipped by 6 bases and J by 9 bases; unmatched bases: 9. The CDR3 is 16 amino acids. CDR3 nucleotide sequence: TGTGCCAGCAGTCGTACCGGGACTAGCGGGAGCTGGGAGCTGTTTTTT. Its translation: CASSRTGTSGSWELFF.

In this sample, this clone turned up many times. The chain carries TRBV1 and TRBJ2-7; the listed D gene, TRBD2, was not tested against the DNA. TRBV1 is classified as a pseudogene. The length of the CDR3 is 17 residues. The CDR3 DNA sequence: TGCACCAGCAGCCAATTGGGAGCGGGAGAGTGCTCCTACGAGCAGTACTTC. It translates to CTSSQLGAGECSYEQYF.

V and J are TRBV28 and TRBJ2-7; 7 bases are a match to TRBD2. Germline V gene data show CDR1 as MDHEN and CDR2 as SYDVKM. V was pared by 8 bases and J by 0 bases, with 7 bases of the junction left unmatched. This CDR3 comprises 14 residues. The CDR3 DNA is TGTGCCAGCCAGTTCCAGCGGGGCTCCTACGAGCAGTACTTC. Protein: CASQFQRGSYEQYF.

The V and J genes are TRBV7-3 and TRBJ2-3; perhaps TRBD2 as D (5 bases). V lost 2 bases and J 4 bases, leaving 10 bases between the germline ends. Germline V gene sequence: CDR1 SGHTA, CDR2 FQGTGA. The CDR3 has 14 residues. The CDR3: CASSLEGRADTQYF. The CDR3 nucleotides are TGTGCCAGCAGCTTAGAGGGAAGGGCAGATACGCAGTATTTT. Combining the CDR3 with reference TRBV7-3 and TRBJ2-3 gives the whole variable domain GAGVSQTPSNKVTEKGKYVELRCDPISGHTALYWYRQSLGQGPEFLIYFQGTGAADDSGLPNDRFFAVRPEGSVSTLKIQRTERGDSAVYLCASSLEGRADTQYFGPGTRLTVL.

The chain combines TRBV4-3 with TRBJ2-2, with D perhaps matching TRBD1 (5 bases). The V gene lost 5 bases and the J gene lost 0 bases, with 13 bases spanning the gap. In germline, CDR1 is LGHNA, CDR2 YSLEER. The CDR3 totals 16 residues. CDR3 in amino acids: CASSEQGSANTGELFF. The DNA for the CDR3 is TGCGCCAGCAGCGAGCAGGGATCGGCGAACACCGGGGAGCTGTTTTTT.

This clone was recorded once. The V call is TRBV5-1, the J call TRBJ2-7; 12 bases are a match to TRBD2. This CDR3 comprises 14 residues. V dropped 0 bases and J dropped 6; count of bases not matched to a gene: 1. Germline lookup yields CDR1 SGHRS and CDR2 YFSETQ. CDR3 loop: CASSLGTSGAEQYF. CDR3 in DNA: TGCGCCAGCAGCTTGGGGACTAGCGGGGCCGAGCAGTACTTC.

Comments on this clone: At the DNA level, this CDR3 is encoded by other sequences in the same sample as well. The chain has TRBV11-2 and TRBJ2-1; D perhaps matches TRBD1 (6 bases). From germline, CDR1 is SGHAT and CDR2 FQNNGV. V lost 3 bases to trimming and J lost 5 bases, with 8 bases between them. The CDR3 spans 13 residues. CDR3 amino acids: CASSLGHNNEQFF. The CDR3 DNA follows: TGTGCCAGCAGCTTGGGACACAACAATGAGCAGTTCTTC.

This clone was recorded many times. This sequence joins TRBV18 and TRBJ2-4; D is unresolved. Per germline, CDR1 KGHSH and CDR2 LQKENI. The CDR3 contains 14 residues. The V gene lost 3 bases and the J gene lost 2 bases, with 8 bases spanning the gap. CDR3 coding DNA: TGTGCCAGCTCACCCCCCAGTACCAAAAACATTCAGTACTTC. It encodes CASSPPSTKNIQYF. The entire variable domain, with the rest obtained from reference TRBV18 and TRBJ2-4, is as follows: NAGVMQNPRHLVRRRGQEARLRCSPMKGHSHVYWYRQLPEEGLKFMVYLQKENIIDESGMPKERFSAEFPKEGPSILRIQQVVRGDSAAYFCASSPPSTKNIQYFGAGTRLSVL.

The rearrangement uses TRBV18 and TRBJ2-3, with D possibly matching TRBD1 (6 bases). Trimming cost V 6 bases and J 2 bases, with 15 bases left between them. The CDR3 is 15 amino acids. The germline CDR1 and CDR2 sequences are KGHSH and LQKENI. CDR3 loop: CASSKQGSYTDTQYF. CDR3 coding DNA: TGTGCCAGCTCGAAACAGGGTAGTTACACAGATACGCAGTATTTT.

This chain links TRBV10-2 with TRBJ2-1, with D possibly matching TRBD2 (6 bases). Trimming removed 0 bases from V and 7 bases from J, with 25 bases in between. Germline V gives CDR1 WSHSY, CDR2 SAAADI. The CDR3 has 19 amino acids. DNA for the CDR3: TGCGCCAGCAGTGAGTCTGGTACTTCTATTAGGAGGGTGGGAAATGAGCAGTTCTTC. Translated, it gives CASSESGTSIRRVGNEQFF.

On this clone itself: Its ends do not fully match the called genes, so a read error is possible. CDR3 sequence (DNA): TGTGCCAGCAGTGAAAACGCGGGGCTCGGGCTCTTT. It encodes CASSENAGLGLF. The chain employs TRBV2 and TRBJ1-1, with TRBD1 as a possible D gene (5 bases). Germline V gene lookup returns CDR1 SNHLY and CDR2 FYNNEI. The length of the CDR3 is 12 residues.

The chain couples TRBV5-4 to TRBJ2-1; TRBD1 matches 9 bases. With 3 bases clipped from V and 7 bases from J, the junction kept 8 bases outside the gene matches. Germline loops: CDR1 SGHNT, CDR2 YYREEE (reference sequence). The length of the CDR3 is 15 residues. CDR3 bases: TGTGCCAGCAGCTCCTTGACAGGGGGGAGAAATGAGCAGTTCTTC. Translated, it gives CASSSLTGGRNEQFF.

The chain uses TRBV7-2 and TRBJ1-1; D is uncertain. Trimming pared 1 base from V and 0 bases from J, leaving 6 bases between. CDR3 length: 14 residues. Looked up from germline, CDR1 is SGHTA and CDR2 is FQGNSA. CDR3 sequence: CASSLGHMNTEAFF. CDR3 coding DNA: TGTGCCAGCAGCTTAGGCCACATGAACACTGAAGCTTTCTTT.

This clone was counted a single time. The chain carries TRBV19 and TRBJ2-1; D is possibly TRBD1 (5 bases). In germline, CDR1 is LNHDA, CDR2 SQIVND (reference sequence). The CDR3 spans 15 residues. The V gene lost 9 bases and the J gene lost 0 bases, with 15 bases spanning the gap. DNA for the CDR3: TGTGCCAGCGGGTTAGACAGAAGCTCCTACAATGAGCAGTTCTTC. Encoded protein: CASGLDRSSYNEQFF.

The rearrangement joins TRBV14 to TRBJ2-1; 10 positions agree with TRBD2. In germline, CDR1 is SGHDN, CDR2 FVKESK. V dropped 2 bases and J dropped 7; count of bases not matched to a gene: 5. This CDR3 comprises 15 residues. In DNA form, the CDR3 reads TGTGCCAGCAGCCAACTAGCGGGAGCCTTGAATGAGCAGTTCTTC. Translated, it gives CASSQLAGALNEQFF.

V is TRBV5-1 and J is TRBJ2-5; tentatively, D is TRBD1 (6 bases). The CDR3 loop spans 15 amino acids. Deletions cut 0 bases from V and 4 bases from J, with 13 bases between. CDR1 and CDR2 (germline): SGHRS, YFSETQ. The DNA of the CDR3 is TGCGCCAGCAGCTTGGGAGGGGGTAGTCGAGAGACCCAGTACTTC. This translates into CASSLGGGSRETQYF. The entire variable domain, with the rest obtained from reference TRBV5-1 and TRBJ2-5, is as follows: KAGVTQTPRYLIKTRGQQVTLSCSPISGHRSVSWYQQTPGQGLQFLFEYFSETQRNKGNFPGRFSGRQFSNSRSEMNVSTLELGDSALYLCASSLGGGSRETQYFGPGTRLLVL.

This sequence joins TRBV4-3 and TRBJ2-1, with 8 bases matching TRBD2. The CDR3 has 18 residues. V shed 0 bases and J 3 bases; nucleotides not matched to a gene: 10. Germline assignment: CDR1 LGHNA and CDR2 YSLEER. The CDR3 region is CASSQEGPGLGRYNEQFF. The CDR3 DNA reads TGCGCCAGCAGCCAAGAGGGCCCGGGACTAGGCCGCTACAATGAGCAGTTCTTC.

The chain is built from TRBV7-2 and TRBJ2-2; 7 nucleotides align to TRBD1. The CDR3 length is 14 residues. Germline V gives CDR1 SGHTA, CDR2 FQGNSA. Trimming at V came to 5 bases and at J to 4 bases, leaving 4 bases not matched to a gene. The CDR3: CASSRRQGTGELFF. The CDR3 region has the DNA TGTGCCAGCAGCCGAAGACAGGGCACCGGGGAGCTGTTTTTT.

The V and J genes are TRBV5-1 and TRBJ2-1; a weak D match, TRBD1 (5 bases). The CDR3 spans 15 residues. Germline-derived CDR1 and CDR2 are SGHRS and YFSETQ. Trimming took 6 bases from V and 4 from J, leaving 17 bases between them. For the CDR3, the DNA is TGCGCCAGCATGACCGCCTCCCCAGGGTACAATGAGCAGTTCTTC. This codes for CASMTASPGYNEQFF. The whole variable domain, filled in from reference TRBV5-1 and TRBJ2-1, reads KAGVTQTPRYLIKTRGQQVTLSCSPISGHRSVSWYQQTPGQGLQFLFEYFSETQRNKGNFPGRFSGRQFSNSRSEMNVSTLELGDSALYLCASMTASPGYNEQFFGPGTRLTVL.

CDR3 DNA: TGTGCCACCCTCGGTGCTAACTATGGCTACACCTTC. Translated, it gives CATLGANYGYTF. V usage is TRBV28 and J usage is TRBJ1-2, with unresolved D. CDR1 MDHEN and CDR2 SYDVKM come from the germline V gene. Deletions cut 10 bases from V and 0 bases from J, with 9 bases between. The CDR3 has 12 residues.

This sequence joins TRBV14 and TRBJ2-7; no definite D call. The germline CDR1 and CDR2 sequences are SGHDN and FVKESK. V lost 1 base and J lost 0, with 13 bases in between. CDR3 length: 16 amino acids. This chain's CDR3 is CASSQVPPWGSYEQYF. CDR3 bases: TGTGCCAGCAGCCAAGTCCCACCGTGGGGCTCCTACGAGCAGTACTTC.

This rearrangement joins TRBV9 to TRBJ2-7; the match to TRBD1 covers 9 bases. The V gene's germline CDR1 is SGDLS and CDR2 YYNGEE. V dropped 3 bases and J dropped 3; count of bases not matched to a gene: 10. The CDR3 is made up of 16 amino acids. DNA for the CDR3: TGTGCCAGCAGCGAAGGGACAGGGTTAGTCAACTACGAGCAGTACTTC. Its protein product is CASSEGTGLVNYEQYF.

The V and J genes are TRBV19 and TRBJ2-3, with D possibly matching TRBD2 (6 bases). Trimming removed 5 bases from V and 4 bases from J, with 13 bases in between. CDR1 and CDR2 (germline): LNHDA, SQIVND (reference sequence). This CDR3 spans 14 amino acids. In nucleotides, the CDR3 is TGTGCCAGTAGTTTCCGGGTAGCGGCAGATACGCAGTATTTT. Translated: CASSFRVAADTQYF.

CDR3 in amino acids: CASSHDREGNQPQHF. The CDR3 DNA reads TGTGCCAGCAGCCACGACAGGGAAGGCAATCAGCCCCAGCATTTT. The rearrangement links TRBV6-5 to TRBJ1-5, with TRBD1 matching over 7 bases. The CDR3 contains 15 residues. Per germline, CDR1 MNHEY and CDR2 SVGAGI. The trim removed 6 bases at V and 2 bases at J, leaving 7 bases unmatched.

The rearrangement links TRBV6-6 to TRBJ2-5; D gene unclear. The germline V gene has CDR1 MNHNY and CDR2 SVGAGI (reference sequence). The CDR3 runs 11 residues. V lost 8 bases to trimming and J lost 5 bases, with 9 bases between them. The CDR3 DNA follows: TGTGCCAGCGGAATTGGCGAGACCCAGTACTTC. Residues: CASGIGETQYF.

This clone was counted between two and nine times. V gene TRBV11-2 combines with J gene TRBJ1-5, with D uncertain. Per the germline V gene, CDR1 is SGHAT and CDR2 is FQNNGV. The V and J ends lost 2 bases and 0 bases respectively, with 2 bases between them. The CDR3 extends over 13 amino acids. For the CDR3, the DNA is TGTGCCAGCAGCTTAAGTAGCAATCAGCCCCAGCATTTT. Encoded protein: CASSLSSNQPQHF.

The rearrangement uses TRBV7-9 and TRBJ2-1; D tentatively reads TRBD1 or TRBD2 (5 bases each). Germline V gene sequence: CDR1 SEHNR, CDR2 FQNEAQ (reference sequence). Trimming left V 3 bases short and J 2 bases short, with 14 bases between. The CDR3 totals 16 residues. CDR3: CASSFPSRDPYNEQFF. The CDR3 bases are TGTGCCAGCAGCTTTCCCAGCAGGGACCCCTACAATGAGCAGTTCTTC. Looking up the rest from reference TRBV7-9 and TRBJ2-1 gives the full variable domain: DTGVSQNPRHKITKRGQNVTFRCDPISEHNRLYWYRQTLGQGPEFLTYFQNEAQLEKSRLLSDRFSAERPKGSFSTLEIQRTEQGDSAMYLCASSFPSRDPYNEQFFGPGTRLTVL.

This clone was observed once. V is TRBV11-2 and J is TRBJ1-5, with D unresolved. V was pared by 3 bases and J by 1 base, with 4 bases between. The germline V gene encodes CDR1 SGHAT and CDR2 FQNNGV. This CDR3 region has 13 residues. CDR3 coding DNA: TGTGCCAGCAGCTTGTGGAGCAATCAGCCCCAGCATTTT. It translates to CASSLWSNQPQHF. The full variable domain, with the rest looked up from reference TRBV11-2 and TRBJ1-5, is EAGVAQSPRYKIIEKRQSVAFWCNPISGHATLYWYQQILGQGPKLLIQFQNNGVVDDSQLPKDRFSAERLKGVDSTLKIQPAKLEDSAVYLCASSLWSNQPQHFGDGTRLSIL.

V is TRBV11-3 and J is TRBJ2-1; D is possibly TRBD2 (6 bases). Germline V gene lookup returns CDR1 SGHNT and CDR2 YENEEA. The CDR3 sequence is 15 residues long. V lost 5 bases and J lost 0, with 11 bases in between. Here the CDR3 reads CASSAGTPSYNEQFF. CDR3 nucleotide sequence: TGTGCCAGCAGCGCCGGGACTCCCTCCTACAATGAGCAGTTCTTC.